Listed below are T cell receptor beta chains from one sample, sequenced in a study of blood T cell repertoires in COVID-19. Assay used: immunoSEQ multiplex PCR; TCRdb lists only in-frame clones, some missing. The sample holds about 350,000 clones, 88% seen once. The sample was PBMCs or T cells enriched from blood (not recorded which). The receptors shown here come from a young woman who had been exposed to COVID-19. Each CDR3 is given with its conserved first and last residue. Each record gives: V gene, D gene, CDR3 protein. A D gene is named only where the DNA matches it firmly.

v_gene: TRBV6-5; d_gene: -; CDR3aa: CASSYTRPMDGYTF
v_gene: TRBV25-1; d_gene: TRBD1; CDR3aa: CASSTGQGRVYGYTF
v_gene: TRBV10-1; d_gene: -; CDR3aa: CASTLSTGTREEFGHEQFF
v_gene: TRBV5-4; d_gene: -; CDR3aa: CASSLEQGAYEQYF
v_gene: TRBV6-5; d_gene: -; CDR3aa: CASRTAGQGEKLFF
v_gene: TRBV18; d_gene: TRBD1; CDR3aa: CASSPPGQGYEQFF
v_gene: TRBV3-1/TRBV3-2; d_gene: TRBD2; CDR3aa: CASSQGASGTGSYNEQFF
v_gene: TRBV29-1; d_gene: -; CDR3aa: CSGRGAEGYTF
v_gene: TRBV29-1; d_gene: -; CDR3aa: CSVEDLRTLTFATNEKLFF
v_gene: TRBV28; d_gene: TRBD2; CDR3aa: CASSFEAGVPKNIQYF
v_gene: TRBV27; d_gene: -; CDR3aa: CAAGLSVNQPQHF
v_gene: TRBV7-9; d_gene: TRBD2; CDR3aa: CASSSIQGLAGVGQFF
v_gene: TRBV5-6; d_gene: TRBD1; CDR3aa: CASSFRTGGADTQYF
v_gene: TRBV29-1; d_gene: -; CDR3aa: CSVAEAGWGTEAFF
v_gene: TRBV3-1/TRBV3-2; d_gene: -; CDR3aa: CASSQGSGGAQGLFF
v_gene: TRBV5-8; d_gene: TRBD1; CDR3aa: CASSLGSRGDNEKLFF
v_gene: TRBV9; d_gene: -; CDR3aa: CASSAASQTGNTIYF
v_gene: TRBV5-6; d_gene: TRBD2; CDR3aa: CASSGSGTNDYEQYF
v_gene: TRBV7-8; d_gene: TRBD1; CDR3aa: CASSRTGGDEQYF
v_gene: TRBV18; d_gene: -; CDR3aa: CASSNPNGNTIYF
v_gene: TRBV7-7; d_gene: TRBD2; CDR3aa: CASSLSAGGPVGETQYF
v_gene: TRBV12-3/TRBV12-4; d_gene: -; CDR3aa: CASSLRRAAEAFF
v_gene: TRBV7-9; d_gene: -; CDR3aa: CASSLGEREQYF
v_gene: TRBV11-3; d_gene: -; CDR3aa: CASSLGGGPNTEAFF
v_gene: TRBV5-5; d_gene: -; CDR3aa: CASSLSIRTVQETQYF
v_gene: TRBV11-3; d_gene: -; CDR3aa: CASSLERRYNSPLHF
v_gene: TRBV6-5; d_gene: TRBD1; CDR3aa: CASSYLQGGSEAFF
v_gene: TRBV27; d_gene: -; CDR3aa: CASSFQRHNEQFF
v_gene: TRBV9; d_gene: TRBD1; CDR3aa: CASSVATGGSYNSPLHF
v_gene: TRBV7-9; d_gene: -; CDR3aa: CASSLLVARGSYEQYF
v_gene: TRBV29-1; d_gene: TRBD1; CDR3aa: CSVEDRGGTGPYEQYF
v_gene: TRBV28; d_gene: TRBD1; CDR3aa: CASSLGEDRGPWVRSPLHF
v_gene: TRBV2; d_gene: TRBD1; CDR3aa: CARREQGAFLQETQYF
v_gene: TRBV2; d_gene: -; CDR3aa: CATFEETQYF
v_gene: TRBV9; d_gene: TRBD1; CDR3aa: CASSVGLRDRGEGYTF
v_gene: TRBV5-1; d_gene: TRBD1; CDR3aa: CASSLEGDRLRTTEAFF
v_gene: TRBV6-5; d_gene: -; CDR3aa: CASSSQPSSGNTIYF
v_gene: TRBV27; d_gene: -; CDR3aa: CASSFVASNEQFF
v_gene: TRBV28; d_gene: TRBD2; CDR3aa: CASSFVGLAGQASYEQYF
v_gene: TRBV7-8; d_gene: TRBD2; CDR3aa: CASSLIGRAEDTQYF
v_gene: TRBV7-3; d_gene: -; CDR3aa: CASSFPGNTEAFF
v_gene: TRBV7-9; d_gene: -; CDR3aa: CASSLGEERGYTF